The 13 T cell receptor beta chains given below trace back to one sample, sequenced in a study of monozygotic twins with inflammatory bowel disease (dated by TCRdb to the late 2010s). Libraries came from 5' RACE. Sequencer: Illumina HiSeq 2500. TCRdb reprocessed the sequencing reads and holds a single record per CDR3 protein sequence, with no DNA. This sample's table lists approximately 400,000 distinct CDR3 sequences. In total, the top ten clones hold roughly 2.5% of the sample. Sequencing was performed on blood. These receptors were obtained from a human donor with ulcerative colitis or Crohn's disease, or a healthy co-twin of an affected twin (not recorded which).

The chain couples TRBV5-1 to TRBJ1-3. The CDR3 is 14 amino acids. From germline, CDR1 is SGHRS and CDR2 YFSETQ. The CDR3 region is CASSDIYLGNTIYF.

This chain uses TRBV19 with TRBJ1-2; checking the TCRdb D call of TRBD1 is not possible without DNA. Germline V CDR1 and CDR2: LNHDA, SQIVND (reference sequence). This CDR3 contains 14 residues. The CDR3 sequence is CASTPGQGPLGYTF.

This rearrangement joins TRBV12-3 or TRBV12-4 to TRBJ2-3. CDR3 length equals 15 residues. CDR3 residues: CASSFNGASTDTQYF.

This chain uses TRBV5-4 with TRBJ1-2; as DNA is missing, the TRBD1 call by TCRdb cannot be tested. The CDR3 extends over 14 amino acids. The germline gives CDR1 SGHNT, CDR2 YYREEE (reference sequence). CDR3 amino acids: CASSLQGALGGYTF. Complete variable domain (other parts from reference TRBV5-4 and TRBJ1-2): ETGVTQSPTHLIKTRGQQVTLRCSSQSGHNTVSWYQQALGQGPQFIFQYYREEENGRGNFPPRFSGLQFPNYSSELNVNALELDDSALYLCASSLQGALGGYTFGSGTRLTVV.

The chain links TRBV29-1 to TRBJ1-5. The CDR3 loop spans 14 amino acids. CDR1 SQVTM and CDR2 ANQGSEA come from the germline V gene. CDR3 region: CSASGGFRNQPQHF.

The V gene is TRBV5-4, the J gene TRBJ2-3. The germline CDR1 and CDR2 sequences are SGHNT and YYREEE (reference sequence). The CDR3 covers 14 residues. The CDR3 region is CASSYGPSSDTQYF.

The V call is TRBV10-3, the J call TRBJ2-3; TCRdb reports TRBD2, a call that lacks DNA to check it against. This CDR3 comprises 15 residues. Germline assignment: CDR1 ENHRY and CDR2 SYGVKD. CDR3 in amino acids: CAISENSGGANTQYF.

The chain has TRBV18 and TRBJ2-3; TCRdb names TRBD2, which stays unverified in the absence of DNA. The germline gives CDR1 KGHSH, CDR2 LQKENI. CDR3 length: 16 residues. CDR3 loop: CASSPRLAGTTDTQYF.

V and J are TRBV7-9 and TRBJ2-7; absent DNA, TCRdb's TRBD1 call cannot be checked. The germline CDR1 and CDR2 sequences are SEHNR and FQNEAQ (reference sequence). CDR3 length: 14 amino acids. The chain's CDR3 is CASSPTWGVFEQYF.

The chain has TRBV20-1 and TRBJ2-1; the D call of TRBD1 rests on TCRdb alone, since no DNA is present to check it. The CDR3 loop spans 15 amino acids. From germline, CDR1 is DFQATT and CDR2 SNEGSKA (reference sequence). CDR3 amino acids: CSAKLPGTLGYEQFF.

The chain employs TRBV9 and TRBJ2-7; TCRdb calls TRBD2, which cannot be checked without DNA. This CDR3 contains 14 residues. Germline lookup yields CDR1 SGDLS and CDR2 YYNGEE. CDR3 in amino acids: CASSVGDSTYEQYF.

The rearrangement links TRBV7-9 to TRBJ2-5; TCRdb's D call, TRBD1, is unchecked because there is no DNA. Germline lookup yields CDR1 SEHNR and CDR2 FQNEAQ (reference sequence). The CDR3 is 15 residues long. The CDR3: CASSPVTNIHGTQYF.

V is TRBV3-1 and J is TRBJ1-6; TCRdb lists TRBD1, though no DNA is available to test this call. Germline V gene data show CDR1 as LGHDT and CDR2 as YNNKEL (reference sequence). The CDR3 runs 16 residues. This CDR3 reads CASSPLSGGYNSPLHF. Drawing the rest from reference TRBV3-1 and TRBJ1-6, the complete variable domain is DTAVSQTPKYLVTQMGNDKSIKCEQNLGHDTMYWYKQDSKKFLKIMFSYNNKELIINETVPNRFSPKSPDKAHLNLHINSLELGDSAVYFCASSPLSGGYNSPLHFGNGTRLTVT.